This TCR beta chain was sequenced for a study of cytomegalovirus exposure and HLA in healthy donors. The V and J ends lost 5 bases and 5 bases respectively, with 12 bases between them. Germline V gene lookup returns CDR1 SGHTA and CDR2 FQGNSA. The length of the CDR3 is 14 residues. Generated by immunoSEQ multiplex PCR, the TCRdb table keeps only in-frame clones and is missing some. The sample gives 92,000 or so clones, 95% to 97% of which show up once; 0.78% is in the top ten. Study-level findings and limits: In vitro assays verified that three CMV-associated chains recognized CMV antigens specifically.

This clone was counted between two and nine times. No antigen is known for it. Sequencing was carried out using PBMCs. The receptor was derived from a man aged 18 to 29 in good health and CMV-seronegative. The V and J genes are TRBV7-2 and TRBJ2-2; weak D call: TRBD1 (5 bases). The CDR3 is CASSRLPGTGELFF. The CDR3 DNA is TGTGCCAGCAGCCGACTTCCAGGGACCGGGGAGCTGTTTTTT. Using reference TRBV7-2 and TRBJ2-2 for the parts outside the CDR3, the full variable domain is GAGVSQSPSNKVTEKGKDVELRCDPISGHTALYWYRQSLGQGLEFLIYFQGNSAPDKSGLPSDRFSAERTGGSVSTLTIQRTQQEDSAVYLCASSRLPGTGELFFGEGSRLTVL.